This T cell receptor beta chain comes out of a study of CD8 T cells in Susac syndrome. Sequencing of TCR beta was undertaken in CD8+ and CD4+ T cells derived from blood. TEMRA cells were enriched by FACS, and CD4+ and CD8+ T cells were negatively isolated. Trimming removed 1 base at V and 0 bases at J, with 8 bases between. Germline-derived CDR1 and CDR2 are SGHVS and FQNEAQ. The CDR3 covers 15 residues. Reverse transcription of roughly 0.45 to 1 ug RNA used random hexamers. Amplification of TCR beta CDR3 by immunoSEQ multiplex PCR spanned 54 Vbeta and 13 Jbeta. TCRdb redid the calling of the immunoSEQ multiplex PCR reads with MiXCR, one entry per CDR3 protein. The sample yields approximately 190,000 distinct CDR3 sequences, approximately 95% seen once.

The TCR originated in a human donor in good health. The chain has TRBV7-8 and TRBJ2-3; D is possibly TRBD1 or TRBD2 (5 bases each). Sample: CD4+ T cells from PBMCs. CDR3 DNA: TGTGCCAGCAGCTTAGACGGGGCCAGCACAGATACGCAGTATTTT. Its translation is CASSLDGASTDTQYF.